The present T cell receptor (beta chain) was sequenced within a study of cytomegalovirus exposure and HLA in healthy donors (dated 2017 in TCRdb). Context from the whole study: An earlier analysis of some 600 of the donors reported approximately 280 Gb of sequence data and 100 million to 120 million unique TCR beta sequences obtained from about 180 million T cells. An early release covering roughly 640 HLA-typed donors comprised approximately 290 gigabases of sequencing data and around 80 million unique TCR sequences. Among the roughly 430 genotyped donors, approximately 81% belonged to the genetic ancestry cluster associated with self-reported Caucasian donors. The study aimed to test whether signatures of past pathogen exposure could be identified by cataloging public T cell receptors. Using immunosequencing, the study profiled T cell repertoires from 550 to 750 subjects and related those repertoires to cytomegalovirus serostatus. In addition to the first cohort of 666 subjects, a separate validation cohort of over 90 different subjects was used. High-throughput TCR immunosequencing, statistical association of individual TCRs with disease status, and machine learning were combined to predict cytomegalovirus infection status. To study patterns of TCR occurrence, a later analysis re-analyzed previously published TCR beta repertoires from hundreds of donors and added high-resolution HLA genotyping. Rather than drawing on any new phenotypic data, the later analysis identified candidate immune exposures from TCR beta sequences and the way those sequences occurred across donors. An earlier analysis of fewer than 750 of the donors used high-throughput TCR beta sequencing to judge whether each TCR beta V gene segment behaved as functional or pseudogenic. Donor age, sex, ethnicity and CMV serostatus were compiled together with the repertoire data. A later genetic analysis used genome-wide SNP genotypes for about 55% of the 666 donors, treating that subset as a discovery cohort. All discovery cohort repertoires had been generated on a single sequencing platform. Class I and class II HLA loci were covered by the typing at four-digit resolution. Typing coverage varied by locus: about 620-630 donors for A, B, C, DRB1 and DQB1; 500 to 550 for DQA1; some 610 for DPA1; roughly 450 for DPB1. Roughly 5 DR-DQ haplotypes were handled as single units for association and clustering, since linkage in the cohort was strong. Among some 400 genotyped donors of the cohort, an average of around 240,000 unique TCR beta nucleotide sequences was sequenced per donor, of which 15% to 20% were non-productive. The full study reports these points: In a later analysis, several top co-occurrence clusters were reported to appear linked to parvovirus B19, influenza, CMV and Epstein-Barr virus. Specific HLA alleles were associated with more than 15,000 TCR beta sequences at a false discovery rate of 0.05 in a later analysis. A later genetic analysis associated a missense DCLRE1C variant with V-gene and J-gene trimming of TCR beta chains, and an independent cohort replicated the association. Immune exposure information for the cohort was limited to CMV serostatus. While some public TCRs were present in many individuals, most TCR sequences turned up only very rarely across donors. A cluster of highly shared sequence variants was judged likely to represent a technical artifact of the sequencing pipeline. Broadly in line with IMGT annotations, most TCR beta V segments showed up in productive rearrangements about 87% or about 30% of the time in an earlier analysis of around 600 of the donors. When HLA alleles, especially DR and DQ, strongly co-occurred, attributing TCR associations to individual alleles was difficult. The earlier analysis of approximately 590 of the donors excluded roughly 17 rarely observed V segments, including chromosome 9 orphons, because counts were too low. Because HLA typing was unavailable for some donors at each locus, only the typed subset was used in association tests. In a later analysis, HLA-associated TCR beta chains showed more clonal expansion and lower generation probabilities than non-associated chains that were equally common. A total of roughly 160 TCR beta chains were listed by the study as associated with cytomegalovirus. Because the 87-base-pair reads could not distinguish some IMGT-functional V segments, including TRBV6-2 and TRBV6-3, those segments were excluded. The classifier was reported to diagnose cytomegalovirus status with high specificity and sensitivity in both the original cohort and the validation cohort. Sequencing depth was assumed to be roughly uniform across donors in the presence/absence analyses, though that assumption may not hold. According to the authors, the approach could potentially be generalized to other disease states and immunological phenotypes. A further reported finding was that TCR beta sequences accurately predicted the HLA-A and HLA-B alleles for most subjects in the first cohort. The cohort was sequenced for TCR beta chains only, and without alpha or paired-chain data the features that could be detected were limited. In a later analysis, most CMV-associated TCR beta chains were found to appear HLA-restricted, with HLA associations seemingly driven largely by CMV exposure. A later analysis found that TCR association rates varied across HLA loci, with DRB1 alleles showing the most associated TCRs and HLA-C alleles the fewest. Compared with the roughly 600-donor mean, donors in an Asian-associated ancestry cluster had fewer N-insertions in productive TCRs, according to a later genetic analysis. A few of the identified cytomegalovirus-associated TCR beta chains were confirmed in vitro to be specific for cytomegalovirus antigens. Linkage disequilibrium might explain the correlated functional status among segregating V segments, but an unknown experimental factor could not be excluded.

The library came from the immunoSEQ multiplex PCR assay. For the multiplex PCR, a mixture combining 60 forward primers for TCR Vbeta segments and 13 reverse primers for TCR Jbeta segments was used. The CDR3 region of rearranged TCR beta genes was amplified from genomic DNA by a multiplex PCR assay. The amplified TCR beta libraries were sequenced on the Illumina HiSeq System as 87-base-pair reads. Regarding the original processing steps: In a later analysis, tens of millions of unique TCR beta chains were counted across the approximately 670 repertoires, and approximately 9.9 million of these chains were shared by at least two donors. To remove PCR and sequencing errors, raw reads were error-corrected and collapsed into unique sequences using a nearest-neighbor algorithm that merged closely related sequences. V, D and J gene segments were assigned by aligning CDR3 sequences to IMGT reference sequences. For a sequence to be retained, at least a six-nucleotide match to both a V gene segment and a J gene segment was required. A rearrangement counted as productive if the CDR3 had no stop codons and remained in frame with V and J, and every other rearrangement counted as non-productive. Following IMGT convention, CDR3 was defined as the stretch from the second conserved V-encoded cysteine up to the conserved J-encoded phenylalanine. In an earlier analysis of 550 to 650 of the donors, sequences lacking an unambiguous match to a single V gene segment were excluded. An earlier analysis of 587 of the donors called V segments functional above 56.7% productive rearrangements and segregating when the between-donor standard deviation exceeded 5%. A statistical classification framework was built for diagnosing cytomegalovirus status from the catalog of TCR beta chain sequences. A later analysis assigned V and J genes by comparing TCR nucleotide sequences with IMGT/GENE-DB human TR gene sequences. The TCRdist pipeline was used in a later analysis to assign CDR3 sequences and most-parsimonious VDJ recombination scenarios. In a later analysis, every TCR beta chain was defined by the combination of its CDR3 amino acid sequence and its V-gene family, and reads without a unique V-gene family were dropped. A later analysis removed 600 or so highly shared, low-generation-probability nucleotide sequences to deal with suspected cross-contamination and a sequencing artifact. For each public chain, a later analysis derived a clonal expansion index from normalized ranks of inferred template counts within each repertoire. Generation probabilities in a later analysis came from a VDJ recombination model fitted to out-of-frame rearrangements, and those results were checked against IGoR. Hypergeometric tests were used in a later analysis to score TCR-TCR, TCR-HLA and TCR-CMV co-occurrence, with a repertoire-size bias correction applied to the TCR pairs. In a later analysis, false discovery rates were estimated by permuting HLA or CMV assignments 20 times. In a later analysis, co-occurring TCRs were grouped using DBSCAN, and TCRdist sequence similarity was added for clustering within HLA-allele-positive subsets. For co-occurrence clustering, repertoires with fewer than 30,000 or more than 120,000 public chains were excluded, along with five or six repertoires with anomalous nucleotide sharing. Imported from immuneACCESS, the table was reduced by TCRdb to in-frame sequences with V and J called. These copies leave out some clones; in studies compared against another copy, an unresolved V gene accounts for under half, and the cause of the remainder is not known. From that table come the V and J calls and clone size; the DNA was used to work out D and trimming. A total of about 130,000 clones appear in this sample, approximately 79% of them only once. The ten largest account for around 3.7% of the sample.

V drops 4 bases and J drops 1 base, leaving 6 bases in between. CDR1 and CDR2 are drawn from the germline V gene: SGHDT, YYEEEE. The CDR3 has 13 amino acids, counting the end cysteine and phenylalanine. Only the CDR3 DNA is retained, 39 bases long and in frame from the first base. A remark on this clone: The clone's antigen remains unknown. Per-base qualities were not stored, and no clone one base away is much larger.

In total, approximately 610 healthy bone marrow donors made up the cohort. At the time of sampling, all cohort members were nominally healthy, though unrecorded immune exposures were likely present. The donor was CMV seronegative and belonged to the group of over 300 seronegative cohort members. Each donor provided a peripheral blood sample, and peripheral blood mononuclear cells were used for TCR beta sequencing. Genomic DNA extraction from the blood cell samples was performed with the Qiagen DNeasy Blood Extraction Kit. Recombination connected TRBV5-6 to TRBJ1-5; the D gene lacks a confident call. Sequenced sample: PBMCs. This receptor was obtained from a man younger than 40 in good health and CMV-seronegative. CDR3 region: CASSPGSNQPQHF. The bases read TGTGCCAGCAGCCCGGGGAGCAATCAGCCCCAGCATTTT.